The rows below give T cell receptor beta chains drawn from one sample of a study of CD8 T cells in Susac syndrome. TCRdb used MiXCR to reprocess the immunoSEQ multiplex PCR reads, holding one entry per CDR3 protein. Among roughly 150,000 distinct CDR3 sequences, 85% to 95% were seen once, and the ten largest hold 0.15% to 0.2%. The sample consisted of CD4+ T cells from PBMCs. The source is a human donor with Susac syndrome. CDR3s include the opening cysteine and the closing phenylalanine or tryptophan. The order of the fields is D gene, V gene, J gene, clone size, CDR3 protein, CDR3 DNA. The D gene is left open where the match is weak. Not all rows give a size; the values are once, few, many and, for expanded clones, a class.

d_gene: TRBD1
v_gene: TRBV6-5
j_gene: TRBJ1-6
abundance: NA
CDR3aa: CASSYSLTGSSYNSPLHF
CDR3nt: TGTGCCAGCAGTTACTCTCTGACAGGGAGCTCCTATAATTCACCCCTCCACTTT

d_gene: TRBD2
v_gene: TRBV20-1
j_gene: TRBJ2-3
abundance: NA
CDR3aa: CSASPLAGDPSTDTQYF
CDR3nt: TGCAGTGCCAGTCCACTAGCGGGGGACCCTAGCACAGATACGCAGTATTTT

d_gene: TRBD2
v_gene: TRBV4-2
j_gene: TRBJ2-5
abundance: NA
CDR3aa: CASSQRGSGGAQETQYF
CDR3nt: TGTGCCAGCAGCCAGAGGGGTAGCGGGGGGGCCCAAGAGACCCAGTACTTC

d_gene: NA
v_gene: TRBV4-1
j_gene: TRBJ2-5
abundance: few
CDR3aa: CASSPDLRDFPTTQYF
CDR3nt: TGCGCCAGCAGCCCAGACTTACGGGACTTCCCCACGACCCAGTACTTC

d_gene: TRBD1
v_gene: TRBV25-1
j_gene: TRBJ2-7
abundance: NA
CDR3aa: CATSRQGPYEQYF
CDR3nt: TGTGCCACCTCCCGACAGGGTCCCTACGAGCAGTACTTC

d_gene: NA
v_gene: TRBV12-3/TRBV12-4
j_gene: TRBJ1-1
abundance: NA
CDR3aa: CASSDPTAGGTEAFF
CDR3nt: TGTGCCAGCAGTGACCCGACAGCCGGAGGCACTGAAGCTTTCTTT

d_gene: NA
v_gene: TRBV5-4
j_gene: TRBJ2-7
abundance: NA
CDR3aa: CASTSLGAREQYF
CDR3nt: TGTGCCAGCACTTCCTTGGGCGCCCGGGAGCAGTACTTC

d_gene: NA
v_gene: TRBV6-1
j_gene: TRBJ2-7
abundance: few
CDR3aa: CASSEFRGSGVQYF
CDR3nt: TGTGCCAGCAGCGAGTTCAGGGGTTCCGGTGTGCAGTACTTC

d_gene: NA
v_gene: TRBV20-1
j_gene: TRBJ2-7
abundance: NA
CDR3aa: CSAGRGSSYEQYF
CDR3nt: TGCAGTGCTGGACGGGGGAGCTCCTACGAGCAGTACTTC

d_gene: TRBD1
v_gene: TRBV20-1
j_gene: TRBJ1-5
abundance: NA
CDR3aa: CSAVRTGNQPQHF
CDR3nt: TGCAGTGCGGTAAGGACAGGGAATCAGCCCCAGCATTTT

d_gene: NA
v_gene: TRBV29-1
j_gene: TRBJ2-3
abundance: once
CDR3aa: CSSDPTDTQYF
CDR3nt: TGCAGCTCCGACCCCACAGATACGCAGTATTTT

d_gene: NA
v_gene: TRBV7-2
j_gene: TRBJ2-5
abundance: NA
CDR3aa: CASSLLINLAQETQYF
CDR3nt: TGTGCCAGCAGCTTGTTAATAAACTTGGCTCAAGAGACCCAGTACTTC

d_gene: NA
v_gene: TRBV6-5
j_gene: TRBJ1-1
abundance: NA
CDR3aa: CASSSNRDALAFF
CDR3nt: TGTGCCAGCAGCTCAAACCGGGACGCTCTCGCTTTCTTT

d_gene: TRBD2
v_gene: TRBV3-1
j_gene: TRBJ2-2
abundance: NA
CDR3aa: CASSPGLAANTGELFF
CDR3nt: TGTGCCAGCAGCCCGGGACTAGCGGCGAACACCGGGGAGCTGTTTTTT

d_gene: NA
v_gene: TRBV20-1
j_gene: TRBJ1-2
abundance: NA
CDR3aa: CSAGAGQGGNYGYTF
CDR3nt: TGCAGTGCCGGAGCGGGACAAGGGGGAAACTATGGCTACACCTTC

d_gene: TRBD1
v_gene: TRBV29-1
j_gene: TRBJ2-7
abundance: NA
CDR3aa: CSVGPGQAYEQYF
CDR3nt: TGCAGCGTTGGGCCGGGACAGGCTTACGAGCAGTACTTC

d_gene: TRBD2
v_gene: TRBV4-2
j_gene: TRBJ2-7
abundance: once
CDR3aa: CASSQLPSGGGPQYF
CDR3nt: TGTGCCAGCAGCCAACTCCCTAGCGGGGGGGGGCCGCAGTACTTC

d_gene: NA
v_gene: TRBV5-4
j_gene: TRBJ2-1
abundance: NA
CDR3aa: CASSLEPQEWRFF
CDR3nt: TGTGCCAGCAGCTTGGAGCCACAGGAGTGGCGGTTCTTC

d_gene: NA
v_gene: TRBV14
j_gene: TRBJ2-7
abundance: NA
CDR3aa: CASSQDHRGQLLYF
CDR3nt: TGTGCCAGCAGCCAAGACCACCGGGGACAACTCCTCTACTTC

d_gene: TRBD1
v_gene: TRBV5-1
j_gene: TRBJ1-2
abundance: NA
CDR3aa: CASSVDRGGYTF
CDR3nt: TGCGCCAGCAGCGTGGACAGGGGCGGCTACACCTTC

d_gene: NA
v_gene: TRBV6-6
j_gene: TRBJ2-7
abundance: NA
CDR3aa: CASRARGYEQYF
CDR3nt: TGTGCCAGCAGAGCCCGGGGGTACGAGCAGTACTTC

d_gene: NA
v_gene: TRBV7-2
j_gene: TRBJ2-5
abundance: NA
CDR3aa: CASSSRRQETQYF
CDR3nt: TGTGCCAGCAGCTCTAGGAGACAAGAGACCCAGTACTTC

d_gene: NA
v_gene: TRBV4-2
j_gene: TRBJ2-5
abundance: NA
CDR3aa: CASSQSATGTQETQYF
CDR3nt: TGTGCCAGCAGCCAATCAGCGACAGGTACCCAAGAGACCCAGTACTTC

d_gene: NA
v_gene: TRBV28
j_gene: TRBJ1-2
abundance: NA
CDR3aa: CASNSHADYGYTF
CDR3nt: TGTGCCAGCAATTCTCACGCGGACTATGGCTACACCTTC

d_gene: TRBD2
v_gene: TRBV6-2/TRBV6-3
j_gene: TRBJ2-1
abundance: NA
CDR3aa: CARLAGVNEQFF
CDR3nt: TGTGCCAGGCTAGCGGGGGTCAATGAGCAGTTCTTC

d_gene: TRBD2
v_gene: TRBV2
j_gene: TRBJ2-2
abundance: once
CDR3aa: CASSYPGVAGAGELFF
CDR3nt: TGTGCCAGCAGCTACCCCGGGGTAGCGGGGGCCGGGGAGCTGTTTTTT

d_gene: NA
v_gene: TRBV2
j_gene: TRBJ1-2
abundance: NA
CDR3aa: CASSDSRSGYTF
CDR3nt: TGTGCCAGCAGTGATTCGAGGAGTGGCTACACCTTC

d_gene: NA
v_gene: TRBV6-1
j_gene: TRBJ1-5
abundance: NA
CDR3aa: CASSASNQPQHF
CDR3nt: TGTGCCAGCAGTGCAAGCAATCAGCCCCAGCATTTT

d_gene: TRBD1
v_gene: TRBV29-1
j_gene: TRBJ2-5
abundance: NA
CDR3aa: CSVPKGQSQETQYF
CDR3nt: TGCAGCGTCCCAAAGGGACAGTCCCAAGAGACCCAGTACTTC

d_gene: NA
v_gene: TRBV20-1
j_gene: TRBJ1-1
abundance: NA
CDR3aa: CSARHGTEVFF
CDR3nt: TGCAGTGCTAGGCACGGGACTGAAGTTTTCTTT

d_gene: NA
v_gene: TRBV29-1
j_gene: TRBJ2-5
abundance: NA
CDR3aa: CSVVTRGQETQYF
CDR3nt: TGCAGCGTTGTTACAAGGGGACAAGAGACCCAGTACTTC

d_gene: NA
v_gene: TRBV9
j_gene: TRBJ2-1
abundance: NA
CDR3aa: CASSGRGGHQFF
CDR3nt: TGTGCCAGCAGCGGCCGTGGGGGCCACCAGTTCTTC

d_gene: NA
v_gene: TRBV3-1
j_gene: TRBJ1-5
abundance: NA
CDR3aa: CASSQGNFQPQHF
CDR3nt: TGTGCCAGCAGCCAAGGTAATTTTCAGCCCCAGCATTTT

d_gene: TRBD1
v_gene: TRBV19
j_gene: TRBJ1-5
abundance: few
CDR3aa: CATGTGSPQHF
CDR3nt: TGTGCAACCGGGACAGGGTCCCCCCAGCATTTT

d_gene: TRBD1
v_gene: TRBV7-3
j_gene: TRBJ2-5
abundance: NA
CDR3aa: CASSRTGSMETQYF
CDR3nt: TGTGCCAGCAGCAGGACAGGGAGCATGGAGACCCAGTACTTC